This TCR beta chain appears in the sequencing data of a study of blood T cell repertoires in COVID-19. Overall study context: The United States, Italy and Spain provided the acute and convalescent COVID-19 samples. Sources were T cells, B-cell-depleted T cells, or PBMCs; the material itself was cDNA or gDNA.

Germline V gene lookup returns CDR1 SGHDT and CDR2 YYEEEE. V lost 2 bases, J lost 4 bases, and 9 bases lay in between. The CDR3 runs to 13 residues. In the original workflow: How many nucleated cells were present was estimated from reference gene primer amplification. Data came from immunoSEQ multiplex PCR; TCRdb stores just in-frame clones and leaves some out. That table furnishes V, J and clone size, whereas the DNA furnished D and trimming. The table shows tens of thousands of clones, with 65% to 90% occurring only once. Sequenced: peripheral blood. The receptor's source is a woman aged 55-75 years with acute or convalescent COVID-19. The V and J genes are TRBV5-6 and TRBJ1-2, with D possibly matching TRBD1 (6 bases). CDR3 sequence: CASSFQGTYGYTF. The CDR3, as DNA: TGTGCCAGCAGCTTCCAGGGGACCTATGGCTACACCTTC.